Following are 8 T cell receptor beta chains from one sample sequenced in a study of blood T cell repertoires in COVID-19. The method was immunoSEQ multiplex PCR; TCRdb's version includes in-frame clones alone and lacks a portion of them. The data contain approximately 210,000 clones, around four fifths of them singletons. Input material: PBMCs or T cells enriched from blood (not recorded which). Receptor source: a man aged 35-49 years who had recovered from COVID-19.

The chain recombines TRBV11-2 with TRBJ1-4, with TRBD1 matching 7 bases. The CDR3 is 16 amino acids. The V gene's germline CDR1 is SGHAT and CDR2 FQNNGV. V gave up 7 bases and J gave up 5 bases; unmatched junction bases: 13. The CDR3 DNA follows: TGTGCCAGCACCCCGAGGCGGGACAGAACAAATGAAAAACTGTTTTTT. This sequence encodes CASTPRRDRTNEKLFF.

CDR3 sequence reads: CASSDLPRGGIEKLFF. The CDR3 DNA sequence: TGTGCCAGCAGTGATCTTCCCAGGGGTGGTATAGAAAAACTGTTTTTT. The chain has TRBV25-1 and TRBJ1-4; maybe TRBD1 (6 bases). Trimming left V 3 bases short and J 8 bases short, with 19 bases between. In germline, CDR1 is MGHDK, CDR2 SYGVNS. This CDR3 is 16 amino acids long.

This rearrangement joins TRBV28 to TRBJ2-7; 8 bases map to TRBD2. This CDR3 region has 15 residues. Germline assignment: CDR1 MDHEN and CDR2 SYDVKM. The V segment lost 4 bases and the J segment 4 bases; nucleotides outside the gene matches: 9. DNA for the CDR3: TGTGCCAGCAGTTCCAGCCCGCGGGGGGCTTACGAGCAGTACTTC. This encodes CASSSSPRGAYEQYF.

This clone was seen once. The chain joins TRBV15 to TRBJ1-1, with a tentative D call TRBD1 (6 bases). There are 13 residues in the CDR3. Trimming removed 1 base from V and 9 bases from J, with 12 bases in between. CDR1 LNHNV and CDR2 YYDKDF come from the germline V gene (reference sequence). CDR3 sequence: CATSRAGAPQAFF. Here the CDR3 DNA reads TGTGCCACCAGCAGAGCAGGGGCACCCCAAGCTTTCTTT.

The CDR3 is CSAGWEGEQYV. CDR3 coding DNA: TGCAGCGCCGGGTGGGAGGGCGAGCAGTACGTC. This rearrangement joins TRBV29-1 to TRBJ2-7; 7 nucleotides match TRBD2. Germline loops: CDR1 SQVTM, CDR2 ANQGSEA. This CDR3 is 11 amino acids long. With V trimmed by 7 bases and J by 6 bases, 6 bases remained unmatched.

This chain links TRBV6-2 or TRBV6-3 with TRBJ2-7; TRBD2 matches 10 bases. J was trimmed by 5 bases and V by 5 bases; bases with no gene match: 12. The CDR3 runs 16 residues. Germline CDR1 MNHEY, CDR2 SVGEGT. The CDR3 is CASSLPSSGRIHEQYV. The CDR3 DNA reads TGTGCCAGCAGTCTTCCATCTAGCGGGAGAATTCACGAGCAGTACGTC.

This rearrangement joins TRBV5-4 to TRBJ1-1; D might be TRBD1 (5 bases). Trimming took 2 bases from V and 0 from J, leaving 11 bases between them. Germline assignment: CDR1 SGHNT and CDR2 YYREEE (reference sequence). The CDR3 has 15 residues. CDR3 sequence: CASSFPGNLNTEAFF. As DNA, the CDR3 is TGTGCCAGCAGCTTTCCAGGGAACTTGAACACTGAAGCTTTCTTT.

This chain joins TRBV18 and TRBJ1-4; D unresolved. This CDR3 contains 15 residues. The germline V and J ends were trimmed by 0 bases and 7 bases, with 12 bases remaining between them. CDR1 KGHSH and CDR2 LQKENI come from the germline V gene. For the CDR3, the DNA is TGTGCCAGCTCACCACCCGCGGGCGCGGGTGAAAAACTGTTTTTT. This codes for CASSPPAGAGEKLFF.